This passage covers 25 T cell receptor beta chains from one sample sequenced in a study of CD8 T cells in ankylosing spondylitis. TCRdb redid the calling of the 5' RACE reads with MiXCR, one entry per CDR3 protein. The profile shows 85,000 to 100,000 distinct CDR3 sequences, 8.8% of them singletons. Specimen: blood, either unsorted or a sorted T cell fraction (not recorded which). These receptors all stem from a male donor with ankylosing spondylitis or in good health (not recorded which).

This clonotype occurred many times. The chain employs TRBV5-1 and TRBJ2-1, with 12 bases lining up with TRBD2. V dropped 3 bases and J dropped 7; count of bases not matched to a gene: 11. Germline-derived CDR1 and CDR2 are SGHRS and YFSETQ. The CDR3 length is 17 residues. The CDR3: CASSWGITSGGMNEQFF. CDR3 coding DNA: TGCGCCAGCAGCTGGGGCATCACTAGCGGGGGGATGAATGAGCAGTTCTTC.

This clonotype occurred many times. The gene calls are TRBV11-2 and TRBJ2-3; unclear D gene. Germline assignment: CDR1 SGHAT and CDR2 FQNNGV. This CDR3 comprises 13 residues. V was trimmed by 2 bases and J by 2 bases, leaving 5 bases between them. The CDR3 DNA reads TGTGCCAGCAGCTTAAATCCCACAGATACGCAGTATTTT. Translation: CASSLNPTDTQYF. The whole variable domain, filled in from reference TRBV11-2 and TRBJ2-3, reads EAGVAQSPRYKIIEKRQSVAFWCNPISGHATLYWYQQILGQGPKLLIQFQNNGVVDDSQLPKDRFSAERLKGVDSTLKIQPAKLEDSAVYLCASSLNPTDTQYFGPGTRLTVL.

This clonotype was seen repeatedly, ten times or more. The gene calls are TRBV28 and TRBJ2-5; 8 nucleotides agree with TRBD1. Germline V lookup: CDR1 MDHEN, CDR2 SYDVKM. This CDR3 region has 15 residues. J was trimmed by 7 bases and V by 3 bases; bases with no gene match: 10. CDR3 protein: CASSFDRGWLGTQYF. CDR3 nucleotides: TGTGCCAGCAGTTTTGACAGGGGATGGTTGGGGACCCAGTACTTC.

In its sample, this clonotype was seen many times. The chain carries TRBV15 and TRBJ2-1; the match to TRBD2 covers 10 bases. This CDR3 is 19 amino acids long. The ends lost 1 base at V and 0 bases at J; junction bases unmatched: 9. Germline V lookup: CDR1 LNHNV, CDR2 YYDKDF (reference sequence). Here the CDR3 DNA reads TGTGCCACCAGCAGAGGTCTAGCGGGGGCCATCAGCTCCTACAATGAGCAGTTCTTC. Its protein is CATSRGLAGAISSYNEQFF.

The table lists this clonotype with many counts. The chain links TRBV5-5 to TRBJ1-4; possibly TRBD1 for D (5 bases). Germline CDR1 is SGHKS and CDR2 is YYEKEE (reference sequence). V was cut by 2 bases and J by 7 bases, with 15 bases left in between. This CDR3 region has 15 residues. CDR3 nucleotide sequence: TGTGCCAGCAGCTTTGCGATAGGGGAAGCTGAAAAACTGTTTTTT. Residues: CASSFAIGEAEKLFF. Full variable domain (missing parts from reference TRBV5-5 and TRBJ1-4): DAGVTQSPTHLIKTRGQQVTLRCSPISGHKSVSWYQQVLGQGPQFIFQYYEKEERGRGNFPDRFSARQFPNYSSELNVNALLLGDSALYLCASSFAIGEAEKLFFGSGTQLSVL.

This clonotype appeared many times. CDR3 nucleotides: TGTGCCAGCAGTTTAGTGGCAGATACGCAGTATTTT. As protein: CASSLVADTQYF. The chain employs TRBV12-3 or TRBV12-4 and TRBJ2-3; D unresolved. V was cut by 1 base and J by 4 bases, with 3 bases left in between. The CDR3 is 12 residues long.

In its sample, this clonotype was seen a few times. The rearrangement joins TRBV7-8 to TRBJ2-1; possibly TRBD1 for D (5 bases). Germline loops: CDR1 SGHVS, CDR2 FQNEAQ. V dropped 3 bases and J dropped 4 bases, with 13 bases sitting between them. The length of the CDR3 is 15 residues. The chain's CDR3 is CASSFTGGAYNEQFF. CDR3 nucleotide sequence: TGTGCCAGCAGCTTCACAGGTGGGGCTTACAATGAGCAGTTCTTC.

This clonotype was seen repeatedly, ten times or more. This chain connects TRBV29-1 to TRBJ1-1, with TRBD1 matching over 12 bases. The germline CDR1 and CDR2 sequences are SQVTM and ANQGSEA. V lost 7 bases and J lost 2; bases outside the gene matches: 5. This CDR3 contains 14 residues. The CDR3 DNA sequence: TGCAGCGCACGGGACAGGGGGCATAACACTGAAGCTTTCTTT. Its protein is CSARDRGHNTEAFF.

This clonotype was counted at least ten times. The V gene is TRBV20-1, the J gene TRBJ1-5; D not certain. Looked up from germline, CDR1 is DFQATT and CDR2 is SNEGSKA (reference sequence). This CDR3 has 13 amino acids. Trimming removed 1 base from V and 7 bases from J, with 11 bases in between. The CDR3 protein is CSARGSNWQPQHF. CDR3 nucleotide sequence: TGCAGTGCTAGAGGGTCAAATTGGCAGCCCCAGCATTTT.

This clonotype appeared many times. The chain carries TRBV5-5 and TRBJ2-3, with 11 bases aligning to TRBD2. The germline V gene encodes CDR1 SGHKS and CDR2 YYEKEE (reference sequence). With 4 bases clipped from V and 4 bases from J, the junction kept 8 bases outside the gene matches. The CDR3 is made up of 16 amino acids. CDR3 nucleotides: TGTGCCAGCAGCCTCCAGCTAGCGGGGGGCTCAGATACGCAGTATTTT. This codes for CASSLQLAGGSDTQYF.

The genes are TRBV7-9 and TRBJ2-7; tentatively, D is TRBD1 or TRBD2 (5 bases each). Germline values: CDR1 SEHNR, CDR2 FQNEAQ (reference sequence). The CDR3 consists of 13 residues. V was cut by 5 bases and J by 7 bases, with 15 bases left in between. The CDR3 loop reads CASSAPGRSEQYF. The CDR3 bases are TGTGCCAGCAGCGCCCCGGGACGATCGGAGCAGTACTTC.

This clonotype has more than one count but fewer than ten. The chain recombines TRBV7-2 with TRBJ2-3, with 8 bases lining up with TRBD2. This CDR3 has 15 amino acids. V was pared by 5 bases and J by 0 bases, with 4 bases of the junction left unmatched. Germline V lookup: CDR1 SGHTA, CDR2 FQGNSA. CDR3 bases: TGTGCCAGCAGCAGGGTAGCGGGGAGCACAGATACGCAGTATTTT. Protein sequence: CASSRVAGSTDTQYF.

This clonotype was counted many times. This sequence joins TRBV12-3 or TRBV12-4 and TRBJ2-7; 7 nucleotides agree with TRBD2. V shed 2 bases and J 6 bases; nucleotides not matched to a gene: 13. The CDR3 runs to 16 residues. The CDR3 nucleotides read TGTGCCAGCAGTTTATTGCGGGGGAAGGGGTTAGCCGAGCAGTACTTC. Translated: CASSLLRGKGLAEQYF.

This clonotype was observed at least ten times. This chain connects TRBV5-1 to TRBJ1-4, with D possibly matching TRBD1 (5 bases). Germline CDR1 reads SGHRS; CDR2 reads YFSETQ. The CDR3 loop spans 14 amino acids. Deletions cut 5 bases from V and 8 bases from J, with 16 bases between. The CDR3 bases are TGCGCCAGCAGAACGTCAGGGCTCGCGGAAAAACTGTTTTTT. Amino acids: CASRTSGLAEKLFF.

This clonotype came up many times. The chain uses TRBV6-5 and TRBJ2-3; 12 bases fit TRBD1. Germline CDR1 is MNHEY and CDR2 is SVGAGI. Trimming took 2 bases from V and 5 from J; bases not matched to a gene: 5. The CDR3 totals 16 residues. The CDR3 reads CASSYRDRGLGDTQYF. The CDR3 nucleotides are TGTGCCAGCAGTTACCGGGACAGGGGGCTCGGAGATACGCAGTATTTT.

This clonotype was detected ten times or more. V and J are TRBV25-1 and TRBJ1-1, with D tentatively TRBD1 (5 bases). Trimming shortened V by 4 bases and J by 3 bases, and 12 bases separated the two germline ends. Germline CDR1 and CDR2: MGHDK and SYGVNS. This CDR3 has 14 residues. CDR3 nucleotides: TGTGCCAGCAGTGTTTCCCGACAGCACACTGAAGCTTTCTTT. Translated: CASSVSRQHTEAFF.

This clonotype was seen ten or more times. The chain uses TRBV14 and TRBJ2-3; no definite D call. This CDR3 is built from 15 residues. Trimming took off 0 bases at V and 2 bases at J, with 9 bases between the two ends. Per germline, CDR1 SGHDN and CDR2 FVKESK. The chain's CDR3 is CASSQERTATDTQYF. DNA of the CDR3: TGTGCCAGCAGCCAAGAGCGTACAGCCACAGATACGCAGTATTTT.

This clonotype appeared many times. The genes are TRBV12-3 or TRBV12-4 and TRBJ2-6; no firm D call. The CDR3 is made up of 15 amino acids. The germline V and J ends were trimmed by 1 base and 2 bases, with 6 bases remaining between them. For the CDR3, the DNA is TGTGCCAGCAGTTTAGGGCCGGCTGGGGCCAACGTCCTGACTTTC. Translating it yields CASSLGPAGANVLTF.

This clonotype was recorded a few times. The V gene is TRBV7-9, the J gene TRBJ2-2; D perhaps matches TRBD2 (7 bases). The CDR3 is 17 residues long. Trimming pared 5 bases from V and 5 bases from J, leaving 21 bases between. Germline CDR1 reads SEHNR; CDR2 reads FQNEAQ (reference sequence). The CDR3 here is CASSLLGGARDTGELFF. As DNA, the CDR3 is TGTGCCAGCAGCCTCCTTGGGGGGGCGCGCGATACCGGGGAGCTGTTTTTT.

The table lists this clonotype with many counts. The DNA for the CDR3 is TGTGCCACCAGCCCACACCCAGATACGCAGTATTTT. The encoded protein is CATSPHPDTQYF. The chain employs TRBV15 and TRBJ2-3, with no clear D. V was shortened by 5 bases and J by 4 bases, with 7 bases between the two germline ends. Germline assignment: CDR1 LNHNV and CDR2 YYDKDF (reference sequence). The CDR3 spans 12 residues.

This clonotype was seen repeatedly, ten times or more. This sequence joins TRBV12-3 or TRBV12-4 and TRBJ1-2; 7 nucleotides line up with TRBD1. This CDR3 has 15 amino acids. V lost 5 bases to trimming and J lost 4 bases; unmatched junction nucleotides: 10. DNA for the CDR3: TGTGCCAGCAGTCTCACAGGGGATCTAGTCTATGGCTACACCTTC. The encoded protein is CASSLTGDLVYGYTF.

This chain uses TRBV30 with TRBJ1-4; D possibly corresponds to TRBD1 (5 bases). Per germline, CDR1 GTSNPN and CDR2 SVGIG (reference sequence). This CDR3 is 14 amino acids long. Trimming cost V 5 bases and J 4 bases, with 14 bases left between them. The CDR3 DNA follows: TGTGCCTGGCACCTCAGGGCCGGTAATGAAAAACTGTTTTTT. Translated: CAWHLRAGNEKLFF.

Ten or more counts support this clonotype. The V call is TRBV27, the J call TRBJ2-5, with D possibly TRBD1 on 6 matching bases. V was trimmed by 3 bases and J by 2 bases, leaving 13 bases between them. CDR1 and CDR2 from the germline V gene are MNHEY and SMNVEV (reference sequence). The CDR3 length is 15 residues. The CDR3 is CASSFSTGQQETQYF. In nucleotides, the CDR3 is TGTGCCAGCAGTTTTTCGACAGGTCAACAAGAGACCCAGTACTTC.

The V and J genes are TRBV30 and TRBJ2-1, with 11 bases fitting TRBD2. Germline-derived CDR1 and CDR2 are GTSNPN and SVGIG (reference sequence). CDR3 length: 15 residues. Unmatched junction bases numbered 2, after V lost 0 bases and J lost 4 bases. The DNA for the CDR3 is TGTGCCTGGAGTGTCTCTAGCGGGGGGTACAATGAGCAGTTCTTC. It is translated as CAWSVSSGGYNEQFF.

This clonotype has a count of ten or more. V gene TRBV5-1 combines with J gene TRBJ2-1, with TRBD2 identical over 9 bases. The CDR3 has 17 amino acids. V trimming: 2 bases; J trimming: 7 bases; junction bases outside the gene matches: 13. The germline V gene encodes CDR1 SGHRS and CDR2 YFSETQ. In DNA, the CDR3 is TGCGCCAGCAGCTTCCGCCGCGGGGGGGCGGAACGAAATGAGCAGTTCTTC. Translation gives CASSFRRGGAERNEQFF.